This TCR beta chain appears in the sequencing data of a study of blood T cell repertoires in COVID-19. Overall study: Specimens from acute and convalescent COVID-19 originated in the United States, Italy and Spain.

The CDR3 has 15 residues. Germline-derived CDR1 and CDR2 are SGHRS and YFSETQ. V dropped 0 bases and J dropped 1 base, with 10 bases sitting between them. Sequenced by immunoSEQ multiplex PCR; TCRdb stores in-frame clones only, minus some. Of 300,000 to 400,000 clones detected, 80% to 90% appear once; the ten largest clones hold about 4.2%. This receptor was identified in a woman aged 40 to 50 with acute COVID-19. Input material: PBMCs or T cells enriched from blood (not recorded which). The chain employs TRBV5-1 and TRBJ2-5; a possible D gene is TRBD2 (6 bases). For the CDR3, the DNA is TGCGCCAGCAGCTTGGCCCCGGGACTCCAAGAGACCCAGTACTTC. It yields the protein CASSLAPGLQETQYF.